Below are 21 T cell receptor beta chains sequenced from a single sample in a study of identical twins. MiXCR was run by TCRdb on the 5' RACE reads, yielding one entry per CDR3 protein. The table includes 690,000 or so distinct CDR3 sequences, roughly 6% detected once. Material: naive T cells sorted from blood. The receptor source for this set is a man aged 18 to 35 in good health.

The gene calls are TRBV11-2 and TRBJ2-2; D ambiguous. V dropped 5 bases and J dropped 1 base, with 11 bases sitting between them. The germline CDR1 and CDR2 sequences are SGHAT and FQNNGV. The CDR3 length is 15 residues. The CDR3 sequence is CASSPSALNTGELFF. The CDR3 coding sequence is TGTGCCAGCAGCCCTTCGGCCTTGAACACCGGGGAGCTGTTTTTT.

There are a few counts of this clonotype. This chain connects TRBV10-3 to TRBJ1-1; D gene uncertain. The CDR3 is 12 residues long. Per germline, CDR1 ENHRY and CDR2 SYGVKD. V was cut by 4 bases and J by 6 bases, with 9 bases left in between. The CDR3 sequence is CAISAYRSEAFF. Here the CDR3 DNA reads TGTGCCATCAGTGCATACAGATCTGAAGCTTTCTTT.

This chain uses TRBV7-2 with TRBJ1-5; TRBD1 might be the D (5 bases). The CDR3 covers 15 residues. CDR1 and CDR2 from the germline V gene are SGHTA and FQGNSA. The V end lost 0 bases, the J end lost 7 bases, and 13 bases lay between the germline ends. The CDR3 loop reads CASSLAWGGKQPQHF. The CDR3 DNA sequence: TGTGCCAGCAGCTTAGCATGGGGGGGAAAACAGCCCCAGCATTTT.

This clonotype was seen repeatedly, ten times or more. The chain is built from TRBV15 and TRBJ2-7, with D unresolved. Per the germline V gene, CDR1 is LNHNV and CDR2 is YYDKDF (reference sequence). The CDR3 length is 12 residues. V lost 4 bases and J 4 bases, leaving 8 bases between the germline ends. CDR3 sequence: CATSNGEYEQYF. CDR3 bases: TGTGCCACCAGCAACGGAGAATACGAGCAGTACTTC.

The chain couples TRBV5-1 to TRBJ2-1; D unclear. From germline, CDR1 is SGHRS and CDR2 YFSETQ. CDR3 length equals 13 residues. The V gene lost 0 bases and the J gene lost 10 bases, with 11 bases spanning the gap. The chain's CDR3 is CASSLDAPWEQFF. CDR3 in DNA: TGCGCCAGCAGCTTGGACGCGCCTTGGGAGCAGTTCTTC.

The chain combines TRBV19 with TRBJ1-5, with D perhaps TRBD1 (6 bases). Germline V CDR1 and CDR2: LNHDA, SQIVND (reference sequence). The CDR3 covers 18 residues. Trimming stripped 6 bases from V and 1 base from J, with 22 bases between. Here the CDR3 reads CASRLSGSRGASNQPQHF. In nucleotides, the CDR3 is TGTGCCAGTAGGCTATCGGGGTCCAGGGGCGCGAGCAATCAGCCCCAGCATTTT.

The chain has TRBV11-2 and TRBJ1-6; maybe TRBD1 (5 bases). Trimming cost V 2 bases and J 5 bases, with 7 bases left between them. Looked up from germline, CDR1 is SGHAT and CDR2 is FQNNGV. The CDR3 is made up of 14 amino acids. The CDR3 DNA is TGTGCCAGCAGCTTACCCAGGGATAATTCACCCCTCCACTTT. Protein: CASSLPRDNSPLHF.

This clonotype was seen repeatedly, ten times or more. V is TRBV7-9 and J is TRBJ1-1; D unresolved. Germline loops: CDR1 SEHNR, CDR2 FQNEAQ (reference sequence). This CDR3 contains 14 residues. Trimming stripped 7 bases from V and 7 bases from J, with 19 bases between. The CDR3 protein is CASTPPPGILEAFF. The CDR3 DNA reads TGTGCCAGCACACCTCCCCCGGGCATTCTTGAAGCTTTCTTT.

This clonotype was recorded many times. The CDR3 DNA sequence: TGTGCCAGCAGGGTTTCCCGTCTCAGGATGTCGAACACTGAAGCTTTCTTT. As protein: CASRVSRLRMSNTEAFF. This chain joins TRBV6-1 and TRBJ1-1, with D uncertain. The CDR3 is made up of 17 amino acids. CDR1 is MNHNS, CDR2 SASEGT, per germline. The V gene lost 6 bases and the J gene lost 1 base, with 21 bases spanning the gap.

This clonotype has a count of ten or more. The V and J genes are TRBV20-1 and TRBJ2-1; the match to TRBD2 covers 7 bases. CDR1 is DFQATT, CDR2 SNEGSKA, per germline (reference sequence). This CDR3 contains 13 residues. Germline trimming cut 4 bases from V and 4 bases from J; bases unmatched to any gene: 4. The CDR3 DNA is TGCAGTGCTACCCTGGGGGGGTACAATGAGCAGTTCTTC. Its protein is CSATLGGYNEQFF.

The sample holds a few counts of this clonotype. This chain connects TRBV15 to TRBJ1-4; 11 bases line up with TRBD1. The CDR3 contains 15 residues. Germline loops: CDR1 LNHNV, CDR2 YYDKDF (reference sequence). J gave up 7 bases and V 2 bases, and 3 bases lay outside the gene matches. CDR3 in DNA: TGTGCCACCAGCAGAACCGGGACAGGGGGTGAAAAACTGTTTTTT. This sequence encodes CATSRTGTGGEKLFF.

In this sample, this clonotype turned up a few times. The chain recombines TRBV20-1 with TRBJ1-2, with D unclear. Between the trimmed V and J ends, which lost 0 bases and 0 bases, there was a span of 5 bases. CDR1 and CDR2 (germline): DFQATT, SNEGSKA (reference sequence). The CDR3 contains 13 residues. CDR3 DNA: TGCAGTGCTAGAGATCGGACTAACTATGGCTACACCTTC. It encodes CSARDRTNYGYTF.

This clonotype was recorded many times. J is TRBJ2-5 and V is TRBV11-2; no reliable D call. CDR1 is SGHAT, CDR2 FQNNGV, per germline. CDR3 size: 17 residues. V was trimmed by 2 bases and J by 2 bases, leaving 18 bases between them. CDR3 DNA sequence: TGTGCCAGCAGCTTATTTTCCACCGCTGGGTTTCAAGAGACCCAGTACTTC. Its translation is CASSLFSTAGFQETQYF. Variable domain in full (rest from reference TRBV11-2 and TRBJ2-5): EAGVAQSPRYKIIEKRQSVAFWCNPISGHATLYWYQQILGQGPKLLIQFQNNGVVDDSQLPKDRFSAERLKGVDSTLKIQPAKLEDSAVYLCASSLFSTAGFQETQYFGPGTRLLVL.

This clonotype was seen repeatedly, ten times or more. J is TRBJ2-7 and V is TRBV7-2; no reliable D call. The CDR3 has 12 amino acids. Germline-derived CDR1 and CDR2 are SGHTA and FQGNSA. The V gene lost 5 bases and the J gene lost 6 bases, with 11 bases spanning the gap. The CDR3 loop reads CASSVGIGEQYF. CDR3 nucleotides: TGTGCCAGCAGCGTAGGGATTGGCGAGCAGTACTTC.

This clonotype was found many times. This chain uses TRBV12-3 or TRBV12-4 with TRBJ2-3; D possibly matches TRBD1 or TRBD2 (5 bases each). The CDR3 is 14 amino acids. V gave up 5 bases and J gave up 2 bases, with 11 bases separating them. CDR3 protein: CASSPGANTDTQYF. CDR3 sequence (DNA): TGTGCCAGCAGTCCCGGGGCAAACACAGATACGCAGTATTTT.

This clonotype was seen a few times. The chain has TRBV27 and TRBJ2-3, with 13 bases lining up with TRBD2. CDR1 and CDR2 (germline): MNHEY, SMNVEV (reference sequence). This CDR3 contains 21 residues. V was clipped by 4 bases and J by 0 bases; unmatched bases: 16. CDR3 sequence reads: CASSSSSGTSGIRRSTDTQYF. Here the CDR3 DNA reads TGTGCCAGCAGTTCGTCCTCCGGGACTAGCGGGATCCGGCGAAGCACAGATACGCAGTATTTT.

Ten or more counts support this clonotype. The J gene is TRBJ2-1, the V gene TRBV20-1; the D gene could be TRBD1 or TRBD2 (6 bases each). The length of the CDR3 is 15 residues. Trimming left V 2 bases short and J 9 bases short, with 20 bases between. Germline-derived CDR1 and CDR2 are DFQATT and SNEGSKA (reference sequence). In DNA, the CDR3 is TGCAGTGCTAGAACCGGGACTCATAGGGGGACTGAGCAGTTCTTC. The encoded protein is CSARTGTHRGTEQFF.

The chain is built from TRBV5-6 and TRBJ2-1; D is perhaps TRBD2 (6 bases). V was trimmed by 7 bases and J by 9 bases, leaving 29 bases between them. This CDR3 has 17 amino acids. Germline values: CDR1 SGHDT, CDR2 YYEEEE. The CDR3 spells CASGRWLASGFLSEQFF. The DNA of the CDR3 is TGTGCCAGCGGCCGCTGGCTTGCGAGCGGGTTTCTCAGTGAGCAGTTCTTC.

There are many counts of this clonotype. The chain couples TRBV20-1 to TRBJ2-7; maybe TRBD1 (5 bases). Germline V gene data show CDR1 as DFQATT and CDR2 as SNEGSKA (reference sequence). This CDR3 comprises 12 residues. Trimming removed 3 bases from V and 5 bases from J, with 11 bases in between. The CDR3 sequence is CSASAGRHEQYF. For the CDR3, the DNA is TGCAGTGCTAGTGCAGGGCGGCACGAGCAGTACTTC.

Turning to this clonotype: A much more abundant neighbour one base away suggests this may be a read error. The J gene is TRBJ2-3, the V gene TRBV5-5; 7 bases fit TRBD1. The V gene's germline CDR1 is SGHKS and CDR2 YYEKEE (reference sequence). There are 16 residues in the CDR3. CDR3 protein: CASNLTTGANTDTQYF. CDR3 nucleotides: TGTGCCAGCAACTTGACCACAGGGGCGAACACAGATACGCAGTATTTT.

This clonotype has at least ten counts. The V and J genes are TRBV27 and TRBJ1-5, with D maybe TRBD1 (6 bases). The germline V gene encodes CDR1 MNHEY and CDR2 SMNVEV (reference sequence). V shed 5 bases and J shed 4 bases, with 15 bases lying between them. The CDR3 is 15 residues long. CDR3 in DNA: TGTGCCAGCAGTCCCCAGGGGCGGGATAATCAGCCCCAGCATTTT. Amino acid sequence: CASSPQGRDNQPQHF.